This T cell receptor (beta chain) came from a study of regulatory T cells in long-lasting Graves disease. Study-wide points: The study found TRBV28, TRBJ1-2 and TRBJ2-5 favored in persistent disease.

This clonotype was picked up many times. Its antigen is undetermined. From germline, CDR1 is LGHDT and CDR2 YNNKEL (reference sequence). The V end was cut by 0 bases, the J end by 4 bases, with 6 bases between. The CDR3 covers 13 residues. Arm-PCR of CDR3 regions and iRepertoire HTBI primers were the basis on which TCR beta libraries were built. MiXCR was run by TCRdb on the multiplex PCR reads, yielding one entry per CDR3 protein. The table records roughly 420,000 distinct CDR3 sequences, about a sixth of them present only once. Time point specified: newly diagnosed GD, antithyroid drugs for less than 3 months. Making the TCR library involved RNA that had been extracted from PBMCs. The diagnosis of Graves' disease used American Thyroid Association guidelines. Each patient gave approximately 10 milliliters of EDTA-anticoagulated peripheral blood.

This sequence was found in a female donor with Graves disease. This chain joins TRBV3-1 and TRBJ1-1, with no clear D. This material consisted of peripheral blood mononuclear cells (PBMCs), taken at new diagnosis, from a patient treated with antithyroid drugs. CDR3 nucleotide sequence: TGTGCCAGCAGCCAAGAGGGTCGCACTGAAGCTTTCTTT. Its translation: CASSQEGRTEAFF. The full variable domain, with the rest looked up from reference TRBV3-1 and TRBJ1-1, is DTAVSQTPKYLVTQMGNDKSIKCEQNLGHDTMYWYKQDSKKFLKIMFSYNNKELIINETVPNRFSPKSPDKAHLNLHINSLELGDSAVYFCASSQEGRTEAFFGQGTRLTVV.